The subject of this entry is one T cell receptor beta chain. The protocol was immunoSEQ multiplex PCR, while the TCRdb copy is restricted to in-frame clones and leaves out a portion. The sample gives some 120,000 clones, roughly 93% of which show up once; roughly 7% is in the top ten. With 0 bases clipped from V and 10 bases from J, the junction kept 5 bases outside the gene matches. Germline V gives CDR1 MNHEY, CDR2 SVGAGI. CDR3 length: 14 amino acids. The sample belongs to a study of T cell responses to AZD1222 COVID-19 vaccine. The source of this sequence is an adult in good health. The V gene is TRBV6-5, the J gene TRBJ2-3; TRBD2 matches 9 bases. The sequencing here drew on peripheral blood, taken on day 0 of AZD1222 vaccination. Here the CDR3 reads CASSYSGSGRAQYF. The CDR3 region has the DNA TGTGCCAGCAGTTACTCAGGTAGCGGGAGAGCGCAGTATTTT.